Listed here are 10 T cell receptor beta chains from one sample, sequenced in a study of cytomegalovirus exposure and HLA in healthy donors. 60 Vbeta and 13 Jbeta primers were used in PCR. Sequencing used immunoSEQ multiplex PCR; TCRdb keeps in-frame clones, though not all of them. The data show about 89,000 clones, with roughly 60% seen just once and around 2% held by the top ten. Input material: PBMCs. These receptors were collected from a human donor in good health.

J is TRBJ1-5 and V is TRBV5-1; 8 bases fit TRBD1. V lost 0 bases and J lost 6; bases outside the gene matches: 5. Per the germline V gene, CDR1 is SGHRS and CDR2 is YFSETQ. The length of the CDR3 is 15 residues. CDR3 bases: TGCGCCAGCAGCTTGGGGCAGGGGGCTGGTCAGCCCCAGCATTTT. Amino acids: CASSLGQGAGQPQHF. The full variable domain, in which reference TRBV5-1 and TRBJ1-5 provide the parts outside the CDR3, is KAGVTQTPRYLIKTRGQQVTLSCSPISGHRSVSWYQQTPGQGLQFLFEYFSETQRNKGNFPGRFSGRQFSNSRSEMNVSTLELGDSALYLCASSLGQGAGQPQHFGDGTRLSIL.

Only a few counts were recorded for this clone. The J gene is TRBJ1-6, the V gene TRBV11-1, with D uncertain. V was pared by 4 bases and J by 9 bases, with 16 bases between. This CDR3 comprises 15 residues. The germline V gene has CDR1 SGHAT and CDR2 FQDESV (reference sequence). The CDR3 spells CASSSSGRFGSPLHF. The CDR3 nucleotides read TGTGCCAGCAGCTCCTCGGGGAGGTTCGGTTCACCCCTCCACTTT.

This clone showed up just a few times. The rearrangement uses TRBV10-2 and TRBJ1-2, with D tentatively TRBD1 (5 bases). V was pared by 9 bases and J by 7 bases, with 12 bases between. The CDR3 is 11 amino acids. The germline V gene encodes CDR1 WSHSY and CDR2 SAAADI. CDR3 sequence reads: CASKGTGGYTF. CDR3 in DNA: TGCGCCAGTAAGGGTACAGGTGGCTACACCTTC.

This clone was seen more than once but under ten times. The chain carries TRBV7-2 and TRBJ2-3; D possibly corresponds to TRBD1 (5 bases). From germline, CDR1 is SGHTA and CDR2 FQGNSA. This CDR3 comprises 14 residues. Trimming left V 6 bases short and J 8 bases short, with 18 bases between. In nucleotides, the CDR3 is TGTGCCAGCAGTTTCACAGGACCGCAGTCTACGCAGTATTTT. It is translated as CASSFTGPQSTQYF.

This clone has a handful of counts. The DNA for the CDR3 is TGTGCCAGTACTGTGGGGGCCAGGACCCACACTGAAGCTTTCTTT. Translated, it gives CASTVGARTHTEAFF. The chain uses TRBV19 and TRBJ1-1; D possibly corresponds to TRBD1 (6 bases). This CDR3 is 15 amino acids long. Deletions cut 7 bases from V and 3 bases from J, with 18 bases between. The germline CDR1 and CDR2 sequences are LNHDA and SQIVND (reference sequence).

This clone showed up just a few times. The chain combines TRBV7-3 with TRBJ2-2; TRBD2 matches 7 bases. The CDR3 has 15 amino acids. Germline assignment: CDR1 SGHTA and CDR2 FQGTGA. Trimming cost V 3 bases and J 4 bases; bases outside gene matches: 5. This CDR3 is CASSFRWGGTGELFF. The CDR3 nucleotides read TGTGCCAGCAGCTTTAGGTGGGGGGGCACCGGGGAGCTGTTTTTT.

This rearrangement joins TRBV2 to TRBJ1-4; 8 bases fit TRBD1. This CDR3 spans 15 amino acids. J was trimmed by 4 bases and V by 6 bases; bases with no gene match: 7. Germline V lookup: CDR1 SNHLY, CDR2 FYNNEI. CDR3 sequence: CASRGTGMRNEKLFF. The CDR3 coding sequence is TGTGCCAGCAGAGGGACAGGAATGCGTAATGAAAAACTGTTTTTT.

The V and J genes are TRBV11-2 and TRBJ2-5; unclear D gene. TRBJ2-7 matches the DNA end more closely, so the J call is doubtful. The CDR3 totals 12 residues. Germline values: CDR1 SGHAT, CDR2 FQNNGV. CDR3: CASSLEAYEQYF. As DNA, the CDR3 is TGTGCCAGCAGCTTAGAAGCCTACGAGCAGTACTTC.

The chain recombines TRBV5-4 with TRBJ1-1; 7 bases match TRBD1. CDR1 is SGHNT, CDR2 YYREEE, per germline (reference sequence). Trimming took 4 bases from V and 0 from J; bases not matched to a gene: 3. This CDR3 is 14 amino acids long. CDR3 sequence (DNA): TGTGCCAGCAGCGCACAGGGGCTGAACACTGAAGCTTTCTTT. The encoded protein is CASSAQGLNTEAFF.

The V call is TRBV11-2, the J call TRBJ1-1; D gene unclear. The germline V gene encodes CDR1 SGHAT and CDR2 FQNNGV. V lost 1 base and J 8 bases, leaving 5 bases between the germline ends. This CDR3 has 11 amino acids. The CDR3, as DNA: TGTGCCAGCAGCTTAGCGGGAGAAGCTTTCTTT. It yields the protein CASSLAGEAFF.